The 25 T cell receptor beta chains in this list originate from one sample, sequenced in a study of blood T cells in healthy people across ages. It was with a sample-barcoded 5' primer and a J-beta primer mix that a second PCR of roughly 7 to 12 cycles was run. MiXCR, applied by TCRdb to the 5' RACE reads, yields one record per CDR3 protein. This sample yields just over 800,000 distinct CDR3 sequences, of which around two thirds are seen a single time; 25% to 35% belongs to the top ten. Specimen: blood. Receptors were obtained from a man aged 30 to 39 in good health.

The sample holds one count of this clonotype. The chain combines TRBV2 with TRBJ2-7; 10 bases map to TRBD1. The trim removed 8 bases at V and 6 bases at J, leaving 10 bases unmatched. Germline V gene lookup returns CDR1 SNHLY and CDR2 FYNNEI. The CDR3 is 14 amino acids. Here the CDR3 reads CASLSGTGVREQYF. For the CDR3, the DNA is TGTGCCAGCCTTTCCGGGACAGGGGTGCGCGAGCAGTACTTC.

The chain uses TRBV15 and TRBJ2-3; 9 nucleotides align to TRBD2. V dropped 9 bases and J dropped 2; count of bases not matched to a gene: 21. Germline V lookup: CDR1 LNHNV, CDR2 YYDKDF (reference sequence). This CDR3 comprises 19 residues. CDR3 region: CATALQGRVGTSITDTQYF. The CDR3 bases are TGTGCCACAGCGCTACAGGGGCGCGTTGGGACTAGCATCACAGATACGCAGTATTTT.

V and J are TRBV4-3 and TRBJ1-4; tentatively, D is TRBD1 (5 bases). V was clipped by 3 bases and J by 3 bases, with 8 bases between them. Germline values: CDR1 LGHNA, CDR2 YSLEER. The CDR3 is 14 residues long. This chain's CDR3 is CASSHDRANEKLFF. Written as DNA, the CDR3 is TGCGCCAGCAGCCACGACAGAGCTAATGAAAAACTGTTTTTT.

A word on this clonotype: The junction departs from germline at one end; a sequencing error may be responsible. The chain has TRBV10-3 and TRBJ2-1; D remains unclear. Germline V gene data show CDR1 as ENHRY and CDR2 as SYGVKD. The CDR3 spans 14 residues. The CDR3 here is CAISGQVSYNGQFF. The CDR3 nucleotides read TGTGCCATCAGTGGGCAGGTCTCCTACAATGGGCAGTTCTTC.

This clonotype was counted only a few times. The chain couples TRBV29-1 to TRBJ2-1, with D uncertain. Germline loops: CDR1 SQVTM, CDR2 ANQGSEA. V dropped 0 bases and J dropped 6 bases, with 12 bases sitting between them. The CDR3 contains 14 residues. In DNA form, the CDR3 reads TGCAGCGTTGAAGATCGGAGAAAGACCAATGAGCAGTTCTTC. Protein sequence: CSVEDRRKTNEQFF.

This chain uses TRBV7-6 with TRBJ2-5; D is undetermined. Matching the DNA end better, TRBJ2-7 makes the J call doubtful. The germline CDR1 and CDR2 sequences are SGHVS and FNYEAQ. CDR3 size: 15 residues. The DNA of the CDR3 is TGTGCCAGCAGCTTAGCGAACGGACGGAACTACGAGCAGTACTTC. It translates to CASSLANGRNYEQYF.

This clonotype was seen just once. The chain couples TRBV6-5 to TRBJ2-1; 8 positions match TRBD1. CDR1 and CDR2 from the germline V gene are MNHEY and SVGAGI. There are 15 residues in the CDR3. The V gene end was trimmed by 7 bases and the J gene end by 3 bases; junction bases not matched to a gene: 8. CDR3 nucleotide sequence: TGTGCCAGCAATACACCGGGACAGGTCTACAATGAGCAGTTCTTC. It specifies CASNTPGQVYNEQFF.

The V gene is TRBV10-3, the J gene TRBJ2-2; TRBD1 agrees at 10 bases. The V segment lost 3 bases and the J segment 7 bases; nucleotides outside the gene matches: 5. The germline V gene has CDR1 ENHRY and CDR2 SYGVKD. CDR3 length: 15 residues. In DNA, the CDR3 is TGTGCCATCAGTGAACAGACAGGGGGCAACGGGGAGCTGTTTTTT. Translated: CAISEQTGGNGELFF.

The V call is TRBV7-2, the J call TRBJ2-3; D is possibly TRBD2 (6 bases). V lost 4 bases, J lost 0 bases, and 14 bases lay in between. CDR1 and CDR2 from the germline V gene are SGHTA and FQGNSA. The CDR3 loop spans 16 amino acids. In DNA form, the CDR3 reads TGTGCCAGCAGCTGGAGGCGGGGCAGGAGCACAGATACGCAGTATTTT. Protein product: CASSWRRGRSTDTQYF.

The chain is built from TRBV7-9 and TRBJ2-1; 8 nucleotides line up with TRBD1. The V gene end was trimmed by 2 bases and the J gene end by 8 bases; junction bases not matched to a gene: 8. CDR1 SEHNR and CDR2 FQNEAQ come from the germline V gene (reference sequence). This CDR3 spans 15 amino acids. The CDR3, as DNA: TGTGCCAGCAGCTTATATCAGGGGGCTATCGATGAGCAGTTCTTC. It translates to CASSLYQGAIDEQFF.

The genes are TRBV6-2 or TRBV6-3 and TRBJ2-1; no definite D call. Germline V gene lookup returns CDR1 MNHEY and CDR2 SVGEGT. The ends were cut back, 9 bases at V and 13 bases at J, with 25 bases in the middle. The CDR3 consists of 14 residues. CDR3 nucleotides: TGTGCCAGTTCGACCACAAGTTCCTCAAGGAAACAGTTCTTC. It encodes CASSTTSSSRKQFF.

In this sample, this clonotype turned up a few times. This chain uses TRBV4-2 with TRBJ1-4; a weak D match, TRBD1 (5 bases). Germline V gene sequence: CDR1 LGHNA, CDR2 YNFKEQ. The CDR3 extends over 16 amino acids. V was cut by 3 bases and J by 8 bases, with 19 bases left in between. CDR3 DNA sequence: TGTGCCAGCAGCCAGGCCCACGGGGACGGCGCGGAAAAACTGTTTTTT. Its protein is CASSQAHGDGAEKLFF.

The chain uses TRBV20-1 and TRBJ2-5; maybe TRBD2 (5 bases). Germline values: CDR1 DFQATT, CDR2 SNEGSKA (reference sequence). Trimming left V 5 bases short and J 2 bases short, with 9 bases between. The CDR3 runs to 12 residues. The CDR3 coding sequence is TGCAGTGCTCCAGCGGAACAAGAGACCCAGTACTTC. The encoded protein is CSAPAEQETQYF.

The CDR3 protein is CASSLQGYNTEAFF. The CDR3, as DNA: TGTGCCAGCAGCCTACAGGGCTACAACACTGAAGCTTTCTTT. The chain employs TRBV7-9 and TRBJ1-1; D may be TRBD1 (6 bases). The CDR3 is 14 residues long. V was clipped by 5 bases and J by 2 bases, with 12 bases between them. Germline loops: CDR1 SEHNR, CDR2 FQNEAQ (reference sequence). The entire variable domain, with the rest obtained from reference TRBV7-9 and TRBJ1-1, is as follows: DTGVSQNPRHKITKRGQNVTFRCDPISEHNRLYWYRQTLGQGPEFLTYFQNEAQLEKSRLLSDRFSAERPKGSFSTLEIQRTEQGDSAMYLCASSLQGYNTEAFFGQGTRLTVV.

The rearrangement links TRBV20-1 to TRBJ1-1; D not certain. Germline CDR1 is DFQATT and CDR2 is SNEGSKA (reference sequence). The V gene lost 6 bases and the J gene lost 0 bases, with 11 bases spanning the gap. This CDR3 is built from 13 residues. The CDR3 bases are TGCAGTGCATGGGGATCGGTGAACACTGAAGCTTTCTTT. Its protein is CSAWGSVNTEAFF.

The V and J genes are TRBV29-1 and TRBJ2-3; no clear D gene. The V and J ends lost 6 bases and 2 bases respectively, with 12 bases between them. CDR3 size: 13 residues. CDR1 is SQVTM, CDR2 ANQGSEA, per germline. CDR3 in DNA: TGCAGCGTGTTGGTACACCTCACAGATACGCAGTATTTT. Translation gives CSVLVHLTDTQYF.

The chain uses TRBV4-2 and TRBJ2-4, with D tentatively TRBD1 or TRBD2 (5 bases each). The J call may be wrong; the DNA end is better matched by TRBJ2-7. Germline values: CDR1 LGHNA, CDR2 YNFKEQ. The CDR3 has 16 amino acids. CDR3 DNA: TGTGCCAGCAGCCAAGATAGTCGGGACCGTTTCTACGAGCAGTACTTC. Protein product: CASSQDSRDRFYEQYF.

The chain links TRBV13 to TRBJ2-7, with 9 bases aligning to TRBD2. This CDR3 has 14 amino acids. The junction had 8 bases not matched to a gene; V was cut back by 9 bases and J by 2 bases. CDR1 is PRHDT, CDR2 FYEKMQ, per germline (reference sequence). Written as DNA, the CDR3 is TGTGCCAGTGCTAGCGGGGCTTCGCCCTACGAGCAGTACTTC. It yields the protein CASASGASPYEQYF. The entire variable domain, with the rest obtained from reference TRBV13 and TRBJ2-7, is as follows: AAGVIQSPRHLIKEKRETATLKCYPIPRHDTVYWYQQGPGQDPQFLISFYEKMQSDKGSIPDRFSAQQFSDYHSELNMSSLELGDSALYFCASASGASPYEQYFGPGTRLTVT.

This chain links TRBV18 with TRBJ2-4; D is possibly TRBD2 (5 bases). The V and J ends lost 1 base and 3 bases respectively, with 10 bases between them. CDR3 length: 15 amino acids. Germline CDR1 and CDR2: KGHSH and LQKENI. This CDR3 is CASSPRTAGKNIQYF. CDR3 DNA: TGTGCCAGCTCACCACGAACGGCGGGCAAAAACATTCAGTACTTC.

The chain uses TRBV12-3 or TRBV12-4 and TRBJ2-3; weak D call: TRBD1 (6 bases). The V end was cut by 6 bases, the J end by 0 bases, with 13 bases between. The CDR3 is 15 residues long. This CDR3 is CASSSATGSTDTQYF. The CDR3 nucleotides read TGTGCCAGCAGCTCGGCCACAGGGAGCACAGATACGCAGTATTTT.

This chain joins TRBV20-1 and TRBJ1-5; perhaps TRBD1 as D (5 bases). Germline V gene sequence: CDR1 DFQATT, CDR2 SNEGSKA (reference sequence). The CDR3 sequence is 16 residues long. Trimming shortened V by 1 base and J by 6 bases, and 19 bases separated the two germline ends. The CDR3, as DNA: TGCAGTGCTAGAGCATCTAGGGGTTCGGGGGGTCAGCCCCAGCATTTT. Protein: CSARASRGSGGQPQHF.

This clonotype appeared a single time. This chain uses TRBV29-1 with TRBJ2-1; a weak D match, TRBD1 (6 bases). The CDR3 length is 13 residues. Trimming took off 1 base at V and 8 bases at J, with 12 bases between the two ends. Per the germline V gene, CDR1 is SQVTM and CDR2 is ANQGSEA. DNA for the CDR3: TGCAGCGTTGAAGGTGGCAGGGGCTATGAGCAGTTCTTC. This sequence encodes CSVEGGRGYEQFF.

The gene calls are TRBV12-3 or TRBV12-4 and TRBJ2-3; D is unclear. The V end lost 3 bases, the J end lost 5 bases, and 12 bases lay between the germline ends. This CDR3 contains 14 residues. The CDR3 DNA sequence: TGTGCCAGCAGTTTGGTTCGGGCAGGAGATACGCAGTATTTT. Residues: CASSLVRAGDTQYF.

This clonotype showed up just once. V is TRBV7-2 and J is TRBJ1-6; D uncertain. V was trimmed by 3 bases and J by 9 bases, leaving 18 bases between them. This CDR3 spans 16 amino acids. The germline V gene has CDR1 SGHTA and CDR2 FQGNSA. CDR3 coding DNA: TGTGCCAGCAGCTTTTTCCGGTGGGAGGGTAGTTCACCCCTCCACTTT. Translation: CASSFFRWEGSSPLHF.

This chain connects TRBV29-1 to TRBJ1-1; D call uncertain. This CDR3 contains 13 residues. Deletions cut 2 bases from V and 0 bases from J, with 7 bases between. The germline V gene encodes CDR1 SQVTM and CDR2 ANQGSEA. CDR3 protein: CSVERIMNTEAFF. Here the CDR3 DNA reads TGCAGCGTTGAACGGATTATGAACACTGAAGCTTTCTTT.